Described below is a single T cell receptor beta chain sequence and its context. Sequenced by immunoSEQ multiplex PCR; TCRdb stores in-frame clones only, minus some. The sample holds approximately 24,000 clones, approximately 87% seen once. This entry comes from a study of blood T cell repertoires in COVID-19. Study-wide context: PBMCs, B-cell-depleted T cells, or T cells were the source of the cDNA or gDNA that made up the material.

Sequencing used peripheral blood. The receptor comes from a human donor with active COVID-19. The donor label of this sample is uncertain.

The CDR3 coding sequence is TGTGCCAGCAGCTTATGGGCAGAACCAAATGAGCAGTTCTTC. It codes for CASSLWAEPNEQFF. The chain carries TRBV7-2 and TRBJ2-1, with D hard to call. CDR1 is SGHTA, CDR2 FQGNSA, per germline. The CDR3 sequence is 14 residues long. With 2 bases removed from V and 7 bases from J, the gap between germline ends came to 12 bases.